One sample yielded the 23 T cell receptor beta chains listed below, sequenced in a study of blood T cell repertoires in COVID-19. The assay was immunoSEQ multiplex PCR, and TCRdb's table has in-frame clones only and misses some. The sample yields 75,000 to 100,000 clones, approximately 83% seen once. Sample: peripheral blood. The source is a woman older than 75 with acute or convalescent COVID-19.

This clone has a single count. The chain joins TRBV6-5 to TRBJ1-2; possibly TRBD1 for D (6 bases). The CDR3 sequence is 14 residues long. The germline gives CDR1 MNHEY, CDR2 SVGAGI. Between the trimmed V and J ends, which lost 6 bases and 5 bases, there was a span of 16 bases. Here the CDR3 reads CASSGTPNSYGYTF. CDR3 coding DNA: TGTGCCAGCAGCGGGACACCCAATTCATATGGCTACACCTTC.

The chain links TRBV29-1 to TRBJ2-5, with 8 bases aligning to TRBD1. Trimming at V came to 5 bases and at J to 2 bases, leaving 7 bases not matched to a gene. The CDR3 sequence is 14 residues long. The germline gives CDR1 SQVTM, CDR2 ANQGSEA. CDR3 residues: CSVSRDRRQETQYF. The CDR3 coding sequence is TGCAGCGTTTCCAGGGACAGGAGACAAGAGACCCAGTACTTC. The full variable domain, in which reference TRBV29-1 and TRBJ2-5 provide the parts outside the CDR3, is SAVISQKPSRDICQRGTSLTIQCQVDSQVTMMFWYRQQPGQSLTLIATANQGSEATYESGFVIDKFPISRPNLTFSTLTVSNMSPEDSSIYLCSVSRDRRQETQYFGPGTRLLVL.

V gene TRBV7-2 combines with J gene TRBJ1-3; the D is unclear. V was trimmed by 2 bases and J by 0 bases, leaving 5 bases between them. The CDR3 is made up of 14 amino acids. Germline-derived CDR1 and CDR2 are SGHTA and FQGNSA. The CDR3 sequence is CASSLSFSGNTIYF. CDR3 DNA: TGTGCCAGCAGCTTATCCTTCTCTGGAAACACCATATATTTT.

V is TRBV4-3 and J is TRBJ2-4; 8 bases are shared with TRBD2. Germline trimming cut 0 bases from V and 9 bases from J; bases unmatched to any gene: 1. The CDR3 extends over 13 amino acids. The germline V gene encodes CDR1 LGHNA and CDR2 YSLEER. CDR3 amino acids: CASSQEAGGIQYF. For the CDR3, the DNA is TGCGCCAGCAGCCAAGAGGCGGGGGGCATTCAGTACTTC.

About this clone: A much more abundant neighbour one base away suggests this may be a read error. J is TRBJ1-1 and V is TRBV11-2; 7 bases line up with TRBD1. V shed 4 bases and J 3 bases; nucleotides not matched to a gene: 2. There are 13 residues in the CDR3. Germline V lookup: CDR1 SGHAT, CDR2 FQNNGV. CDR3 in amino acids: CASSSQGDTEAFF. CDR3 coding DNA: TGTGCCAGCAGCTCCCAGGGGGACACTGAAGCTTTCTTT.

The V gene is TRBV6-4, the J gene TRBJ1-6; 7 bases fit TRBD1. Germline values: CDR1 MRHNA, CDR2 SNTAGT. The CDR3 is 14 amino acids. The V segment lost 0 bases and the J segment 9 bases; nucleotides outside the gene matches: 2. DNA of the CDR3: TGTGCCAGCAGTGACTCAGGGACAGTTTCACCCCTCCACTTT. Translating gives CASSDSGTVSPLHF.

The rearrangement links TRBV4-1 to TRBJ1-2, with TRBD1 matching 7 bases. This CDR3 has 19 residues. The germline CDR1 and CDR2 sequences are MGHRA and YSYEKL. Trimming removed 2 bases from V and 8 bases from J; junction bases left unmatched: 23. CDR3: CASSQRLAGTASLKEGYTF. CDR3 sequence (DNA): TGCGCCAGCAGCCAACGATTAGCCGGGACAGCATCCCTTAAGGAAGGCTACACCTTC.

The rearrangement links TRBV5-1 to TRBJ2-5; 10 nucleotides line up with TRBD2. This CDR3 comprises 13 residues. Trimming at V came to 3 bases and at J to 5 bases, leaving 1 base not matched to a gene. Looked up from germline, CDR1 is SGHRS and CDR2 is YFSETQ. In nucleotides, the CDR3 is TGCGCCAGCAGCTCGACTAGCGGGGAGACCCAGTACTTC. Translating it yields CASSSTSGETQYF.

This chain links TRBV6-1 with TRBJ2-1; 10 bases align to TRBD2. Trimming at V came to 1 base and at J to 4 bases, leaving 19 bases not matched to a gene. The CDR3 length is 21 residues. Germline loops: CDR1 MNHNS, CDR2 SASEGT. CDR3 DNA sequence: TGTGCCAGCAGTGAAGAAGTGCTGGACATGCGAACTAGCGGGAAATACAATGAGCAGTTCTTC. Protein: CASSEEVLDMRTSGKYNEQFF.

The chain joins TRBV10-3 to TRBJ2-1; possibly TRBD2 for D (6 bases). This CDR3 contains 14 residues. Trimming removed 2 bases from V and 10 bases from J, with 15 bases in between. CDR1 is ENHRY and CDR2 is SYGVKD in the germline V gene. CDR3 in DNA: TGTGCCATCAGTGAGGGGACTCCTATCAGGGAGCAGTTCTTC. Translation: CAISEGTPIREQFF.

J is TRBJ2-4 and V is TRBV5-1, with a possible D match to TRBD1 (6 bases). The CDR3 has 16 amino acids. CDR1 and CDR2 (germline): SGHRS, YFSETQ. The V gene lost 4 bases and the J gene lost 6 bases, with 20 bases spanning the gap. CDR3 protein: CASSPRGRGYGNIQYF. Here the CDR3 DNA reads TGCGCCAGCAGCCCCCGTGGCAGGGGATACGGAAACATTCAGTACTTC.

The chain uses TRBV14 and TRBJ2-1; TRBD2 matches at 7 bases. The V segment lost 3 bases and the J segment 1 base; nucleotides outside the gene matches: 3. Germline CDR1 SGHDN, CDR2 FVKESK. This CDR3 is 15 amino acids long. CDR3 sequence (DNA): TGTGCCAGCAGCCACCTGGGGGGGTCCTACAATGAGCAGTTCTTC. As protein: CASSHLGGSYNEQFF.

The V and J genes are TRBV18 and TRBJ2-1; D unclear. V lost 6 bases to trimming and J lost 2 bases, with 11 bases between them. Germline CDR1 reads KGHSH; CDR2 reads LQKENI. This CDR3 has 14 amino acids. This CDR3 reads CASSEVATYNEQFF. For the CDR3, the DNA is TGTGCCAGCTCCGAAGTGGCCACCTACAATGAGCAGTTCTTC. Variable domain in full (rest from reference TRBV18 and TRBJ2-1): NAGVMQNPRHLVRRRGQEARLRCSPMKGHSHVYWYRQLPEEGLKFMVYLQKENIIDESGMPKERFSAEFPKEGPSILRIQQVVRGDSAAYFCASSEVATYNEQFFGPGTRLTVL.

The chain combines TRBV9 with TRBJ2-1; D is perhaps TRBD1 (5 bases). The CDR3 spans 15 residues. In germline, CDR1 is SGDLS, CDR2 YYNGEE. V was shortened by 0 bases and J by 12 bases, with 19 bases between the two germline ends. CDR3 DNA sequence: TGTGCCAGCAGCGTAGGGAGCACAGGTGGCCCCCCGCAGTTCTTC. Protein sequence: CASSVGSTGGPPQFF.

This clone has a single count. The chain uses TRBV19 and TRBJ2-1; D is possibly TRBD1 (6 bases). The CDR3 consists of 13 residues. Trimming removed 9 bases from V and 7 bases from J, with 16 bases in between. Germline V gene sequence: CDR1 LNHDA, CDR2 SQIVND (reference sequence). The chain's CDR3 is CASRPLTGNEQFF. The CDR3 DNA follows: TGTGCCAGCAGGCCCTTAACAGGGAATGAGCAGTTCTTC.

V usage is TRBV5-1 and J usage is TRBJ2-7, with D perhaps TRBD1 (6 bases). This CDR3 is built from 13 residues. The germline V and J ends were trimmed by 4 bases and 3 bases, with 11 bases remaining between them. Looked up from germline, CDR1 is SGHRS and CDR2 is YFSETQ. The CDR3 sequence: CASSPPDSYEQYF. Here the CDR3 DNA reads TGCGCCAGCAGCCCGCCGGACAGCTACGAGCAGTACTTC. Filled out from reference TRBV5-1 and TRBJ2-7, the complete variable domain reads KAGVTQTPRYLIKTRGQQVTLSCSPISGHRSVSWYQQTPGQGLQFLFEYFSETQRNKGNFPGRFSGRQFSNSRSEMNVSTLELGDSALYLCASSPPDSYEQYFGPGTRLTVT.

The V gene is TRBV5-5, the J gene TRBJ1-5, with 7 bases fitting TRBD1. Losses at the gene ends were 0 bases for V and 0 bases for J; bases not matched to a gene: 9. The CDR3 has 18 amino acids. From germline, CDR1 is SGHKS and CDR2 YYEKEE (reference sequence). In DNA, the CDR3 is TGTGCCAGCAGCTTGGGTCCCGCGGCAGGGGGTAGCAATCAGCCCCAGCATTTT. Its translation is CASSLGPAAGGSNQPQHF.

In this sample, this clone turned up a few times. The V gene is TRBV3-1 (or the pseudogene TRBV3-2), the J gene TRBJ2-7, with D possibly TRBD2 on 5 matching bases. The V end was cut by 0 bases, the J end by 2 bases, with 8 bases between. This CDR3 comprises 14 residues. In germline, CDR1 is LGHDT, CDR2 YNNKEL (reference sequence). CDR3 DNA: TGTGCCAGCAGCCAAGACATGAGGGCCTACGAGCAGTACTTC. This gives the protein CASSQDMRAYEQYF.

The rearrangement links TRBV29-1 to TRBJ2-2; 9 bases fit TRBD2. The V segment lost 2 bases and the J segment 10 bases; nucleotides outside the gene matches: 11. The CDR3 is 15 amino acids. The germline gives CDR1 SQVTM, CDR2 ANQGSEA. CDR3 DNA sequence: TGCAGCGTTGAATTAGGCGGGAGGGCCTCGGAGGAGCTGTTTTTT. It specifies CSVELGGRASEELFF.

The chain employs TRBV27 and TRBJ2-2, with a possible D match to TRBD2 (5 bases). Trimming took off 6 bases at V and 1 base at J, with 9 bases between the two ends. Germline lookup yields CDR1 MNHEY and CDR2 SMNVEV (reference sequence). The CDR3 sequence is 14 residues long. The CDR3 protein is CASRLGRNTGELFF. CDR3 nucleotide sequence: TGTGCCAGCAGACTAGGACGGAACACCGGGGAGCTGTTTTTT.

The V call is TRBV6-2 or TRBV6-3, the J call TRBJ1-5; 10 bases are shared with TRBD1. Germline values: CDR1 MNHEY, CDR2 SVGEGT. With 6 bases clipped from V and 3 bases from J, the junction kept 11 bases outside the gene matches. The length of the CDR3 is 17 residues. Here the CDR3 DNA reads TGTGCCAGCAGCGATTCCCGGGACAGGGGCCTCAATCAGCCCCAGCATTTT. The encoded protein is CASSDSRDRGLNQPQHF.

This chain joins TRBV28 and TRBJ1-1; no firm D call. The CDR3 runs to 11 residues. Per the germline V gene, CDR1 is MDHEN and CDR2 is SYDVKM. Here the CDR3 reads CSVEGTTEAFF. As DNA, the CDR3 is TGTTCGGTAGAGGGTACTACTGAAGCTTTCTTT.

The CDR3 bases are TGTGCCAGCAGCCCACAATGGCAGGGCTACGAGCAGTACTTC. This translates into CASSPQWQGYEQYF. This rearrangement joins TRBV3-1 (or the pseudogene TRBV3-2) to TRBJ2-7; possibly TRBD1 for D (5 bases). CDR1 LGHDT and CDR2 YNNKEL come from the germline V gene (reference sequence). Trimming stripped 4 bases from V and 3 bases from J, with 13 bases between. This CDR3 spans 14 amino acids.